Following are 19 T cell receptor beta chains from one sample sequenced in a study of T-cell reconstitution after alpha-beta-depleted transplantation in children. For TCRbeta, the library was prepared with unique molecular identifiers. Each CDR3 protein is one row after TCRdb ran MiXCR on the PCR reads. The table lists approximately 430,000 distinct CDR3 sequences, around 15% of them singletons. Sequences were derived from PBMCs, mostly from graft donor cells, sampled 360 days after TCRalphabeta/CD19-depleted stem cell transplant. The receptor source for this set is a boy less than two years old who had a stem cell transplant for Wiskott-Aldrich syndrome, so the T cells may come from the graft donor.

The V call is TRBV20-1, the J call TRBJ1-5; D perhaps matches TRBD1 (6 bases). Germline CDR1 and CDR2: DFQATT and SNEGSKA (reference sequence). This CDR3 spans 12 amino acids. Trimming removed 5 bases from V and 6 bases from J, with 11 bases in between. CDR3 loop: CSAVQGFQPQHF. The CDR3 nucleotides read TGCAGTGCTGTACAGGGTTTTCAGCCCCAGCATTTT.

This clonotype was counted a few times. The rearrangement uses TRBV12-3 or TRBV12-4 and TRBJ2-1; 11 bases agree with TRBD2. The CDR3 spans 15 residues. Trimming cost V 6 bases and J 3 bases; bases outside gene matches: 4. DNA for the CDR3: TGTGCCAGCAGGGTTCTAGCGGGGGGCTACAATGAGCAGTTCTTC. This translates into CASRVLAGGYNEQFF.

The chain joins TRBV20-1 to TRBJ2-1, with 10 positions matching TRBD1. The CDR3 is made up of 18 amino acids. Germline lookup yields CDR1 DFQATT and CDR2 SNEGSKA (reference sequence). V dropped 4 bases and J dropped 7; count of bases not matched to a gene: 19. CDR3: CSATKSTGGERYRNEQFF. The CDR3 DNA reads TGCAGTGCTACTAAATCGACAGGGGGCGAAAGGTATAGGAATGAGCAGTTCTTC.

The CDR3 DNA sequence: TGTGCCAGCAGTTACTCAACGGCAGGGGGATACGAGCAGTACTTC. This encodes CASSYSTAGGYEQYF. The chain carries TRBV6-5 and TRBJ2-7, with 7 bases aligning to TRBD1. The junction had 6 bases not matched to a gene; V was cut back by 0 bases and J by 4 bases. CDR3 size: 15 residues. From germline, CDR1 is MNHEY and CDR2 SVGAGI.

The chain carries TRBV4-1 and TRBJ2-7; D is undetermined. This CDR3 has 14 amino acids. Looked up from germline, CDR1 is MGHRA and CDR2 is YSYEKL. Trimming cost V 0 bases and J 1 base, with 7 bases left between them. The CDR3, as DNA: TGCGCCAGCAGCCAAGACTCCAGTTCCTACGAGCAGTACTTC. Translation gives CASSQDSSSYEQYF.

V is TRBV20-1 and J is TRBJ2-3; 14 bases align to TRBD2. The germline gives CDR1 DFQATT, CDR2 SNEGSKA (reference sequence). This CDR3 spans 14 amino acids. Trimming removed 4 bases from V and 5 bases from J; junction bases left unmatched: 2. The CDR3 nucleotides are TGCAGTGCTACCGGGACTAGCGGGAGAGATACGCAGTATTTT. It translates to CSATGTSGRDTQYF.

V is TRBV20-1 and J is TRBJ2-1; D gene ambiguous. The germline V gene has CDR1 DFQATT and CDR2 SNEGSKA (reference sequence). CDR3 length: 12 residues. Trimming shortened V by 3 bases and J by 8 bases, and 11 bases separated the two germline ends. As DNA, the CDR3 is TGCAGTGCTAGGATCCTTACGGATGAGCAGTTCTTC. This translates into CSARILTDEQFF.

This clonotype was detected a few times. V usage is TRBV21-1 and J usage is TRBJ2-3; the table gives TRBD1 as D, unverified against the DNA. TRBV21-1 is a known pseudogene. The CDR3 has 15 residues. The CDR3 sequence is CASSNGKSSTDTQYF. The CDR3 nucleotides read TGTGCCAGCAGCAACGGGAAATCTAGCACAGATACGCAGTATTTT.

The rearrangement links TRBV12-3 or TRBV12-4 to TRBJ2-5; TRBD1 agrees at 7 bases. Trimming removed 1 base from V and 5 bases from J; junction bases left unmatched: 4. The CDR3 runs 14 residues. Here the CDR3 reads CASSLEGQLETQYF. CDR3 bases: TGTGCCAGCAGTTTAGAGGGACAGCTGGAGACCCAGTACTTC.

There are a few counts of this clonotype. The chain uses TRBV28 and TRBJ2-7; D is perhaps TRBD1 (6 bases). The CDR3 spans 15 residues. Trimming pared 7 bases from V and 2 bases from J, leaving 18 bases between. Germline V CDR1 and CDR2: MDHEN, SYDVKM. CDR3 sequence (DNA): TGTGCCAGCACCAAAGCCCGGACAGTCCCCTACGAGCAGTACTTC. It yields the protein CASTKARTVPYEQYF. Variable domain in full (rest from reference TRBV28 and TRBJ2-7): DVKVTQSSRYLVKRTGEKVFLECVQDMDHENMFWYRQDPGLGLRLIYFSYDVKMKEKGDIPEGYSVSREKKERFSLILESASTNQTSMYLCASTKARTVPYEQYFGPGTRLTVT.

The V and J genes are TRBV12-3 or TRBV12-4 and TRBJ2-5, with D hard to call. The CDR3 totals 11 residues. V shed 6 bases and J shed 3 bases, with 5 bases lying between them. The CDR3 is CASRAKETQYF. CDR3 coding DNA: TGTGCCAGCAGGGCCAAAGAGACCCAGTACTTC.

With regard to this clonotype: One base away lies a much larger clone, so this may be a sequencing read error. CDR3 DNA: TGTGCCAGCAGCTCCCAAGTGGGGGAAGAGTCCCAGTACTTC. Translation gives CASSSQVGEESQYF. This chain uses TRBV7-2 with TRBJ2-5, with D perhaps matching TRBD1 or TRBD2 (5 bases each). This CDR3 contains 14 residues. The germline CDR1 and CDR2 sequences are SGHTA and FQGNSA.

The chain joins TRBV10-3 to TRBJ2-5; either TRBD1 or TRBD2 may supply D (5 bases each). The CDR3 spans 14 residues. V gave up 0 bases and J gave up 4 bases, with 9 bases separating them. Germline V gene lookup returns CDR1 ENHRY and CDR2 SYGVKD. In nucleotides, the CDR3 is TGTGCCATCAGTGAGTCTAGAGGGGTAGAGACCCAGTACTTC. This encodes CAISESRGVETQYF.

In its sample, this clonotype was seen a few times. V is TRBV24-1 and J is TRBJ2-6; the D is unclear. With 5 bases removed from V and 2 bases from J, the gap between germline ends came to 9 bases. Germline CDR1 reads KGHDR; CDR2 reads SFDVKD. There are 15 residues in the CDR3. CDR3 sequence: CATSADPPGANVLTF. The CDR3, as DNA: TGTGCCACCAGTGCCGACCCCCCTGGGGCCAACGTCCTGACTTTC.

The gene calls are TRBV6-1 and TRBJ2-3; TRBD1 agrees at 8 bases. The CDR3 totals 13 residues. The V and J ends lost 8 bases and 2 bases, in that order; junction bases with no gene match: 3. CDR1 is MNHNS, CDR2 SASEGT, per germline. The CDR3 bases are TGTGCCAGCGGACAGGGTGACACAGATACGCAGTATTTT. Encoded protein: CASGQGDTDTQYF.

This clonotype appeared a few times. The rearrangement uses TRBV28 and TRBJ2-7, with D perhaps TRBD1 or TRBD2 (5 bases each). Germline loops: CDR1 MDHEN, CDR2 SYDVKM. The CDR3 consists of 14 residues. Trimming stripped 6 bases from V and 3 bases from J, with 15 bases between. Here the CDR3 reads CASRSFWGNYEQYF. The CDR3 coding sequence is TGTGCCAGCAGGAGTTTTTGGGGGAACTACGAGCAGTACTTC. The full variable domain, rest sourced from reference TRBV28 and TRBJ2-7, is DVKVTQSSRYLVKRTGEKVFLECVQDMDHENMFWYRQDPGLGLRLIYFSYDVKMKEKGDIPEGYSVSREKKERFSLILESASTNQTSMYLCASRSFWGNYEQYFGPGTRLTVT.

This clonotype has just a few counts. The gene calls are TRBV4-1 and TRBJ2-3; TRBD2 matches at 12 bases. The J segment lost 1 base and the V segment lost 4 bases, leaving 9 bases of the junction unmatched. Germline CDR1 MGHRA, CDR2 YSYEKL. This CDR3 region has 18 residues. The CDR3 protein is CASSPDQLAGGGTDTQYF. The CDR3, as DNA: TGCGCCAGCAGCCCCGATCAGCTAGCGGGAGGGGGCACAGATACGCAGTATTTT.

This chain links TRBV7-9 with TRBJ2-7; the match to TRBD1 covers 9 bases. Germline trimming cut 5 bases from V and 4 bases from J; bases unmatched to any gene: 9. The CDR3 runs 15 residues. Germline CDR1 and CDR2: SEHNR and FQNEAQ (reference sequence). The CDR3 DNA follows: TGTGCCAGCAGCATAAAGCGACAGGGGGTGTACGAGCAGTACTTC. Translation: CASSIKRQGVYEQYF. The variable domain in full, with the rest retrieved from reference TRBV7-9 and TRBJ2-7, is DTGVSQNPRHKITKRGQNVTFRCDPISEHNRLYWYRQTLGQGPEFLTYFQNEAQLEKSRLLSDRFSAERPKGSFSTLEIQRTEQGDSAMYLCASSIKRQGVYEQYFGPGTRLTVT.

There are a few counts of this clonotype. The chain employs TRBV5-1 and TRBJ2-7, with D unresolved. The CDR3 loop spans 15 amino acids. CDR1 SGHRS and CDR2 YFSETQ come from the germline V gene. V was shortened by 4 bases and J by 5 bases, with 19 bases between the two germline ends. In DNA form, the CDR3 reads TGCGCCAGCAGCCTGGGAAGGCCCCTGAGGAACGAGCAGTACTTC. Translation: CASSLGRPLRNEQYF.